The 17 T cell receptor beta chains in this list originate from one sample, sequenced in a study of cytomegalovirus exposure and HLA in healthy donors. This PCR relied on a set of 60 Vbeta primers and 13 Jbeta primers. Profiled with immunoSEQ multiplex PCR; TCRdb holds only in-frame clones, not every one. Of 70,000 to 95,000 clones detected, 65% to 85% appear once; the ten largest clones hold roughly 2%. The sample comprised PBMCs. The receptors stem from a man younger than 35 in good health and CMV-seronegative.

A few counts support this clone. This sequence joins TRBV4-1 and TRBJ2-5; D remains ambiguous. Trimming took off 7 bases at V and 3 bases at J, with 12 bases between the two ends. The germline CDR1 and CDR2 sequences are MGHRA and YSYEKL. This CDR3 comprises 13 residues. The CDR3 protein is CASKSWAEETQYF. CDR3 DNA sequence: TGCGCCAGCAAATCGTGGGCCGAAGAGACCCAGTACTTC.

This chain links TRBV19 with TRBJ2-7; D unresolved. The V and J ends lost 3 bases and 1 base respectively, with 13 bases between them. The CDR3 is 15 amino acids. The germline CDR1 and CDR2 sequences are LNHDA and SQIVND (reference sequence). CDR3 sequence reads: CASSMGSGGSYEQYF. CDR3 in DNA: TGTGCCAGTAGTATGGGTTCGGGTGGGTCCTACGAGCAGTACTTC.

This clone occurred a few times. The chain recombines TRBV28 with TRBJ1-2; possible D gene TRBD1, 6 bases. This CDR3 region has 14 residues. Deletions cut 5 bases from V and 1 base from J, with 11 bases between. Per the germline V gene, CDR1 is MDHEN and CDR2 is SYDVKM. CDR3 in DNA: TGTGCCAGCAGTACCCAACAGGGTAACTATGGCTACACCTTC. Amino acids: CASSTQQGNYGYTF.

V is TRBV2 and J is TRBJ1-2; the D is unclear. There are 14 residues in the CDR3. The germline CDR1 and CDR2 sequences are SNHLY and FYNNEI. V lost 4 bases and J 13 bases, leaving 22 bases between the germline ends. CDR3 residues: CASSGVQFGGSSTF. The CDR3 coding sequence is TGTGCCAGCAGTGGGGTCCAGTTCGGAGGGTCTTCCACCTTC. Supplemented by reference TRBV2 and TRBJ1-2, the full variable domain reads EPEVTQTPSHQVTQMGQEVILRCVPISNHLYFYWYRQILGQKVEFLVSFYNNEISEKSEIFDDQFSVERPDGSNFTLKIRSTKLEDSAMYFCASSGVQFGGSSTFGSGTRLTVV.

The DNA for the CDR3 is TGTGCCAGCAGCGTAGGAGGGGGAGAGACCCAGTACTTC. Protein product: CASSVGGGETQYF. J is TRBJ2-5 and V is TRBV9; D is perhaps TRBD1 (6 bases). The CDR3 length is 13 residues. Germline CDR1 reads SGDLS; CDR2 reads YYNGEE. The V end was cut by 0 bases, the J end by 4 bases, with 7 bases between. The full variable domain, rest sourced from reference TRBV9 and TRBJ2-5, is DSGVTQTPKHLITATGQRVTLRCSPRSGDLSVYWYQQSLDQGLQFLIQYYNGEERAKGNILERFSAQQFPDLHSELNLSSLELGDSALYFCASSVGGGETQYFGPGTRLLVL.

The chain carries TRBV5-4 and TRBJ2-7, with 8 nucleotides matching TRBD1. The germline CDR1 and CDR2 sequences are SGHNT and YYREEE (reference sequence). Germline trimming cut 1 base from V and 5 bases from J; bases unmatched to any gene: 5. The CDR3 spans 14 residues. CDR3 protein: CASSLSGGENEQYF. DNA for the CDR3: TGTGCCAGCAGCTTGTCAGGGGGCGAAAACGAGCAGTACTTC.

The CDR3 protein is CASSLTGLEAFF. The CDR3 nucleotides are TGTGCCAGCAGCTTGACAGGGCTTGAAGCTTTCTTT. The genes are TRBV6-6 and TRBJ1-1; 7 bases align to TRBD1. CDR1 MNHNY and CDR2 SVGAGI come from the germline V gene (reference sequence). The CDR3 consists of 12 residues. Unmatched junction bases numbered 5, after V lost 6 bases and J lost 7 bases.

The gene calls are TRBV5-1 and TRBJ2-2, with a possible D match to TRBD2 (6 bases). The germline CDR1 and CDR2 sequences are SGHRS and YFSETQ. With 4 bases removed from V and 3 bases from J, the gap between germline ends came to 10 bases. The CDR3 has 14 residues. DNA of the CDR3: TGCGCCAGCAGCCGACTAGGGGACACCGGGGAGCTGTTTTTT. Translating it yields CASSRLGDTGELFF. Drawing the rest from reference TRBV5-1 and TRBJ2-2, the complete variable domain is KAGVTQTPRYLIKTRGQQVTLSCSPISGHRSVSWYQQTPGQGLQFLFEYFSETQRNKGNFPGRFSGRQFSNSRSEMNVSTLELGDSALYLCASSRLGDTGELFFGEGSRLTVL.

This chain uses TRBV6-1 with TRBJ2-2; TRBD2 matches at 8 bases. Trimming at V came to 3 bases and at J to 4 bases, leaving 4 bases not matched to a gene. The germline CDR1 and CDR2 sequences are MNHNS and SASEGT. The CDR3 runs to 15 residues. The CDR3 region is CASSDPSGFTGELFF. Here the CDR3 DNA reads TGTGCCAGCAGTGACCCTAGCGGGTTCACCGGGGAGCTGTTTTTT.

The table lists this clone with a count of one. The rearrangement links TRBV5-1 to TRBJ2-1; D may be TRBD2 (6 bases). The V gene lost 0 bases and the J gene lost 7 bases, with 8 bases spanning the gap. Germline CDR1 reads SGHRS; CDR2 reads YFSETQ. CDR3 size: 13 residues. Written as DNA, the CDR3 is TGCGCCAGCAGCTTGGGGGGGGTTAATGAGCAGTTCTTC. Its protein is CASSLGGVNEQFF.

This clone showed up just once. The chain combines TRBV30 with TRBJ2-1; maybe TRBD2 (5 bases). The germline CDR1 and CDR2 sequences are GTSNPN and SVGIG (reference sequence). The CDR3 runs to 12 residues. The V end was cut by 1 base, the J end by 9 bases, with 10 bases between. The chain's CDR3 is CAWSGGYAEQFF. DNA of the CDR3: TGTGCCTGGAGTGGAGGGTATGCTGAGCAGTTCTTC.

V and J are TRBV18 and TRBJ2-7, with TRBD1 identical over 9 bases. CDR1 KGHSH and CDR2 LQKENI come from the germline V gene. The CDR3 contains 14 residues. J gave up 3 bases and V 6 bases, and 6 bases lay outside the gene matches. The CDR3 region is CASSRGQGSYEQYF. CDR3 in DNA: TGTGCCAGCTCTCGTGGACAGGGGAGCTACGAGCAGTACTTC.

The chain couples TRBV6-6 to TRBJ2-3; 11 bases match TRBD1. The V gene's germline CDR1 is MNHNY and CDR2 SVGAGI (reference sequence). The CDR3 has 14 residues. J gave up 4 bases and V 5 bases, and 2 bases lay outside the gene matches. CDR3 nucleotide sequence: TGTGCCAGCAGTCTGGGACAGGGGGCAGATACGCAGTATTTT. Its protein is CASSLGQGADTQYF.

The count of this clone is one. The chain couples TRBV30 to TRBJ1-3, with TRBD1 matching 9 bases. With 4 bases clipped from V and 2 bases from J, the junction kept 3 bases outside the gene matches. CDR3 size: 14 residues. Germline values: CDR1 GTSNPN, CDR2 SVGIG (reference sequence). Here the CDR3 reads CAWNTGGAGNTIYF. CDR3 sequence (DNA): TGTGCCTGGAATACAGGGGGCGCTGGAAACACCATATATTTT.

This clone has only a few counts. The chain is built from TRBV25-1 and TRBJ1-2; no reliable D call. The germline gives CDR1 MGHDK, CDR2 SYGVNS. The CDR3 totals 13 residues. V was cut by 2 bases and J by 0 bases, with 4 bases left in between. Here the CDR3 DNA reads TGTGCCAGCAGTGAAACAGCTAACTATGGCTACACCTTC. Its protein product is CASSETANYGYTF.

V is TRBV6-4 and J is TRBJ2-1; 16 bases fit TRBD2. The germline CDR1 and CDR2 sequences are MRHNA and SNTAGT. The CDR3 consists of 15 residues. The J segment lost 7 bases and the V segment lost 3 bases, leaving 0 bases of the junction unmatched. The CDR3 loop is CASSEGLAGGNEQFF. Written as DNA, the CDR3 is TGTGCCAGCAGTGAGGGACTAGCGGGGGGGAATGAGCAGTTCTTC.

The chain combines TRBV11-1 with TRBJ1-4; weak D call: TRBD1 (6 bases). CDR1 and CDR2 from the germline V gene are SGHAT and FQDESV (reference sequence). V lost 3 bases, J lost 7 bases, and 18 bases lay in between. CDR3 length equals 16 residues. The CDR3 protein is CASSFGSGTDSEKLFF. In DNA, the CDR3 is TGTGCCAGCAGCTTCGGAAGTGGGACGGACAGTGAAAAACTGTTTTTT.